The 20 T cell receptor beta chains reported below all come from one sample, sequenced in a study of blood T cell repertoires in COVID-19. Libraries were prepared by immunoSEQ multiplex PCR; TCRdb keeps only in-frame clonotypes and omits some of them. The data contain some 97,000 clones, just over 90% of them singletons. What was sequenced was peripheral blood. These receptors came from a man in his fifties or sixties with active COVID-19.

V and J are TRBV7-6 and TRBJ2-7; 7 bases are shared with TRBD1. The length of the CDR3 is 15 residues. The trim removed 2 bases at V and 0 bases at J, leaving 4 bases unmatched. Per the germline V gene, CDR1 is SGHVS and CDR2 is FNYEAQ. CDR3 residues: CASSLRAGGSYEQYF. CDR3 bases: TGTGCCAGCAGCTTACGTGCAGGGGGCTCCTACGAGCAGTACTTC.

The chain has TRBV6-6 and TRBJ2-1; D may be TRBD1 (6 bases). Germline loops: CDR1 MNHNY, CDR2 SVGAGI (reference sequence). V gave up 7 bases and J gave up 4 bases, with 17 bases separating them. The CDR3 is 15 residues long. The CDR3 loop is CASIARGTSYNEQFF. CDR3 in DNA: TGTGCCAGCATTGCCCGAGGGACATCTTACAATGAGCAGTTCTTC.

The genes are TRBV2 and TRBJ2-4, with 12 nucleotides matching TRBD2. The V and J ends lost 7 bases and 5 bases, in that order; junction bases with no gene match: 3. The CDR3 length is 14 residues. In germline, CDR1 is SNHLY, CDR2 FYNNEI. The CDR3 spells CASTSGRAENIQYF. The CDR3 region has the DNA TGTGCCAGCACTAGCGGGAGGGCCGAAAACATTCAGTACTTC.

The chain employs TRBV4-1 and TRBJ1-6; TRBD1 agrees at 11 bases. CDR3 size: 18 residues. With 1 base clipped from V and 0 bases from J, the junction kept 2 bases outside the gene matches. CDR1 is MGHRA and CDR2 is YSYEKL in the germline V gene. CDR3 bases: TGCGCCAGCAGCCAAGCCGGGACAGGGGGCTCCTATAATTCACCCCTCCACTTT. Translated, it gives CASSQAGTGGSYNSPLHF.

This chain uses TRBV16 with TRBJ2-3, with a tentative D call TRBD2 (6 bases). The CDR3 is 15 amino acids. Trimming took off 0 bases at V and 3 bases at J, with 10 bases between the two ends. Germline V gives CDR1 KGHSY, CDR2 FQNENV. The CDR3 DNA sequence: TGTGCCAGCAGCCAATCGTCAGGGAGGACAGATACGCAGTATTTT. Residues: CASSQSSGRTDTQYF.

The chain joins TRBV7-2 to TRBJ1-1, with D possibly TRBD1 on 5 matching bases. Germline CDR1 reads SGHTA; CDR2 reads FQGNSA. The germline V and J ends were trimmed by 2 bases and 3 bases, with 7 bases remaining between them. CDR3 length: 13 amino acids. The CDR3, as DNA: TGTGCCAGCAGCTTACAGGGTTACACTGAAGCTTTCTTT. Amino acids: CASSLQGYTEAFF.

This rearrangement joins TRBV6-1 to TRBJ2-3, with D perhaps TRBD2 (5 bases). Germline V lookup: CDR1 MNHNS, CDR2 SASEGT. CDR3 size: 13 residues. Between the trimmed V and J ends, which lost 3 bases and 6 bases, there was a span of 10 bases. Written as DNA, the CDR3 is TGTGCCAGCAGTGACGGACTGGGTGATACGCAGTATTTT. Protein: CASSDGLGDTQYF.

The chain is built from TRBV7-9 and TRBJ2-3; weak D call: TRBD2 (5 bases). Per the germline V gene, CDR1 is SEHNR and CDR2 is FQNEAQ (reference sequence). Between the trimmed V and J ends, which lost 0 bases and 2 bases, there was a span of 12 bases. The CDR3 has 16 amino acids. Here the CDR3 DNA reads TGTGCCAGCAGCTTAGCGTCGGGGTGGTCCACAGATACGCAGTATTTT. Its translation: CASSLASGWSTDTQYF.

The chain couples TRBV7-3 to TRBJ2-3; 8 nucleotides match TRBD2. Germline CDR1 reads SGHTA; CDR2 reads FQGTGA. The ends lost 5 bases at V and 6 bases at J; junction bases unmatched: 10. The CDR3 loop spans 15 amino acids. The CDR3, as DNA: TGTGCCAGCAGCCCCGGACTAGCCCAAGGGGATACGCAGTATTTT. It codes for CASSPGLAQGDTQYF.

J is TRBJ1-2 and V is TRBV19; 7 bases agree with TRBD1. Trimming cost V 5 bases and J 4 bases; bases outside gene matches: 4. The germline CDR1 and CDR2 sequences are LNHDA and SQIVND (reference sequence). The CDR3 runs 13 residues. CDR3: CASSPDRLYGYTF. CDR3 coding DNA: TGTGCCAGTAGTCCGGACAGGCTCTATGGCTACACCTTC.

V gene TRBV6-5 combines with J gene TRBJ2-5; 9 positions match TRBD2. Germline trimming cut 7 bases from V and 3 bases from J; bases unmatched to any gene: 3. This CDR3 spans 13 amino acids. Germline V gene lookup returns CDR1 MNHEY and CDR2 SVGAGI. Written as DNA, the CDR3 is TGTGCCAGCAAGGCTAGCGGGGAAGAGACCCAGTACTTC. It is translated as CASKASGEETQYF.

Points on this clone: Other DNA sequences from this sample encode an identical CDR3 as well. The gene calls are TRBV6-6 and TRBJ1-1; the match to TRBD1 covers 8 bases. Germline loops: CDR1 MNHNY, CDR2 SVGAGI (reference sequence). The CDR3 loop spans 14 amino acids. Trimming at V came to 4 bases and at J to 5 bases, leaving 6 bases not matched to a gene. The CDR3 DNA reads TGTGCCAGCAGTTCCCAGGGGGCCCGAACTGAAGCTTTCTTT. Translated: CASSSQGARTEAFF.

The chain has TRBV9 and TRBJ2-5; TRBD2 matches at 14 bases. The CDR3 consists of 17 residues. Germline CDR1 SGDLS, CDR2 YYNGEE. V was clipped by 2 bases and J by 1 base; unmatched bases: 4. In DNA form, the CDR3 reads TGTGCCAGCAGCGTCCGACTAGCGGGGGGGGCCCAAGAGACCCAGTACTTC. As protein: CASSVRLAGGAQETQYF.

This clone was seen only once. The V gene is TRBV29-1, the J gene TRBJ2-7; D possibly corresponds to TRBD1 (6 bases). Trimming stripped 6 bases from V and 4 bases from J, with 19 bases between. The germline CDR1 and CDR2 sequences are SQVTM and ANQGSEA. The CDR3 contains 14 residues. The DNA of the CDR3 is TGCAGCGTGAGGACCGAGACAGGTGGATACGAGCAGTACTTC. Amino acid sequence: CSVRTETGGYEQYF.

V gene TRBV5-1 combines with J gene TRBJ2-1; 8 bases are a match to TRBD2. CDR1 and CDR2 (germline): SGHRS, YFSETQ. The CDR3 sequence is 14 residues long. V shed 4 bases, J shed 6 bases, and the junction held 6 bases outside the gene matches. CDR3 amino acids: CASSDGGAPNEQFF. The DNA of the CDR3 is TGCGCCAGCAGCGACGGGGGGGCCCCCAATGAGCAGTTCTTC.

The J gene is TRBJ2-3, the V gene TRBV5-1, with 8 bases that match TRBD1. The V gene's germline CDR1 is SGHRS and CDR2 YFSETQ. The CDR3 is made up of 14 amino acids. V was pared by 4 bases and J by 3 bases, with 4 bases of the junction left unmatched. CDR3 residues: CASSVDRETDTQYF. The CDR3 DNA is TGCGCCAGCAGCGTGGACAGGGAGACAGATACGCAGTATTTT.

This chain uses TRBV10-2 with TRBJ1-4; TRBD1 agrees at 7 bases. CDR1 is WSHSY and CDR2 is SAAADI in the germline V gene. The length of the CDR3 is 15 residues. Germline trimming cut 2 bases from V and 2 bases from J; bases unmatched to any gene: 2. CDR3 DNA: TGCGCCAGCAGTGAGCAGGGACAGACTAATGAAAAACTGTTTTTT. This translates into CASSEQGQTNEKLFF.

This chain uses TRBV15 with TRBJ2-1; 7 bases agree with TRBD1. This CDR3 spans 12 amino acids. The V segment lost 4 bases and the J segment 10 bases; nucleotides outside the gene matches: 4. Germline values: CDR1 LNHNV, CDR2 YYDKDF (reference sequence). The DNA for the CDR3 is TGTGCCACCAGCATACAGACAGGGGAGCAGTTCTTC. It translates to CATSIQTGEQFF.

The chain uses TRBV2 and TRBJ1-6; a possible D gene is TRBD1 (5 bases). The CDR3 consists of 14 residues. CDR1 and CDR2 (germline): SNHLY, FYNNEI. Trimming removed 7 bases from V and 6 bases from J, with 13 bases in between. In nucleotides, the CDR3 is TGTGCCAGCAAGGGACTTTCAGCTAATTCACCCCTCCACTTT. It codes for CASKGLSANSPLHF.

The chain couples TRBV12-5 to TRBJ1-1; D might be TRBD1 (5 bases). Germline V gene data show CDR1 as LGHNT and CDR2 as FRNRAP. The CDR3 totals 14 residues. The V and J ends lost 6 bases and 7 bases respectively, with 18 bases between them. Here the CDR3 DNA reads TGTGCTAGTGGATATACAGGTGTGAATTTTGAAGCTTTCTTT. The encoded protein is CASGYTGVNFEAFF. Filled out from reference TRBV12-5 and TRBJ1-1, the complete variable domain reads DARVTQTPRHKVTEMGQEVTMRCQPILGHNTVFWYRQTMMQGLELLAYFRNRAPLDDSGMPKDRFSAEMPDATLATLKIQPSEPRDSAVYFCASGYTGVNFEAFFGQGTRLTVV.